This T cell receptor (beta chain) was sequenced in a study of beta chain features in type 1 diabetes (dated by TCRdb to the late 2010s). About the full investigation: Patients and healthy donors did not differ in mean age, gender distribution, total cell number or subset yield. In the study, recently diagnosed type 1 diabetes patients and matched healthy donors were compared on the TCRB repertoires of their sorted circulating CD4+ T cell subsets. A total of approximately 99,000,000 sorted cells were examined across all samples, and RNA yield correlated strongly with the number of cells per subset. Regulatory and stem cell-like memory subsets were isolated from only 8 patients and 8 healthy donors, whereas naive and central memory subsets came from all 30 or so donors.

Of note for this clone: No cognate antigen has been identified for it. Per-base quality was not reported, and no clone a single base away is much larger than it. Other DNA sequences in this specimen translate into the identical CDR3.

The entire amount of isolated RNA was reverse transcribed using the High Capacity cDNA Reverse Transcription Kit, so the sequenced TCRB transcripts were expressed ones. Naive, central memory and regulatory T cell samples underwent deep immunoSEQ sequencing, averaging roughly 3.4 million total reads per sample. After sorted cells were lysed in RLT buffer, RNA was extracted with DNase-treated RNeasy Micro or Mini kits, with the choice depending on cell number. Each cell subset was processed on its own to prevent cross-contamination, while patient and healthy donor samples were processed together. The immunoSEQ multiplex PCR was used to amplify TCRB sequences from cDNA, yielding 87-bp fragments that span the CDR3 region. Sequencing of the amplicons was done on the Illumina HiSeq platform. The paper's processing steps were these. PCR bias was corrected computationally using synthetic template baselines, and reads within Hamming distance 2 were collapsed, with unmergeable singletons discarded. Reads were aligned against IMGT so that V, D and J genes, CDR3 length and insertions or deletions at six rearrangement sites could be assigned. Clonotype counts were normalized to sorted cell number within each subset before computing true diversity and Gini coefficients with the tcR R package. The overlap coefficient, calculated on TCRB nucleotide sequences, was used to measure repertoire sharing. As a proxy for the pre-selection repertoire, out-of-frame TCRB sequences from naive cells were analyzed. Not all clones reach the TCRdb copy of this immuneACCESS table, which keeps in-frame sequences only. Checked studies attribute under half of the gap to unresolved V genes and leave the rest unexplained. V, J and clone size were drawn from that table, and D and trimming were deduced from the DNA. The sample table records more than 300,000 clones; about 16% of these occur just once. The ten largest make up approximately 0.019% of the sample.

From each donor, a single peripheral blood sample of roughly 0.11 L on average was drawn into heparinised tubes. A BD FACSAria II and a panel including CD45RO, CCR7, CD25, CD127, CD95 and CD27 were used to sort naive, central memory, regulatory and stem cell-like memory CD4+ T cells. Purity was above 95% for every sorted population. PBMCs were isolated right away by Lymphoprep density gradient centrifugation and were stained directly, without culture. To minimize batch effects, samples were stained and sorted in pairs, one healthy donor with one patient per experiment. General study outcomes and caveats: Type 1 diabetes patients showed a moderate but significant shortening of TCRB CDR3 length in all four CD4+ subsets. Only small numbers of individuals were included in the HLA sub-analyses, which left unresolved whether HLA type had any influence on TCRB rearrangement. Fewer insertions and more nucleotide deletions at VDJ recombination sites were observed in patients with type 1 diabetes, implying thymic rearrangement abnormalities. Shorter templates might be favored by PCR, yet because patient and control samples were amplified and corrected together, any such skew would affect both groups equally. Naive, central memory and regulatory TCRB repertoires appeared to be more similar among patients than among healthy donors. Sequencing cDNA rather than genomic DNA could over-represent highly expressing activated cells, although activation and CD3 levels did not differ between groups.

Sequences MDHEN (CDR1) and SYDVKM (CDR2) are obtained from the germline V gene. Here V drops 6 bases and J drops 6 bases, and the junction holds 5 bases not matched to any gene. The CDR3 has 13 amino acids, counting the end cysteine and phenylalanine. Left in the record is the CDR3 DNA by itself, 39 bases read in frame from the first base. The V and J genes are TRBV28 and TRBJ2-7, and 10 bases in between align with TRBD1. The clonotype originates from a young woman in good health. The sample comprised naive CD4+ T cells from blood. Reading the label with the study, this specimen's cell subset or site is: true naive CD4+ T cells. Here the CDR3 is given as CASSSGQGIEQYF. In nucleotide form, the sequence is TGTGCCAGCAGCTCGGGACAGGGGATCGAGCAGTACTTC.